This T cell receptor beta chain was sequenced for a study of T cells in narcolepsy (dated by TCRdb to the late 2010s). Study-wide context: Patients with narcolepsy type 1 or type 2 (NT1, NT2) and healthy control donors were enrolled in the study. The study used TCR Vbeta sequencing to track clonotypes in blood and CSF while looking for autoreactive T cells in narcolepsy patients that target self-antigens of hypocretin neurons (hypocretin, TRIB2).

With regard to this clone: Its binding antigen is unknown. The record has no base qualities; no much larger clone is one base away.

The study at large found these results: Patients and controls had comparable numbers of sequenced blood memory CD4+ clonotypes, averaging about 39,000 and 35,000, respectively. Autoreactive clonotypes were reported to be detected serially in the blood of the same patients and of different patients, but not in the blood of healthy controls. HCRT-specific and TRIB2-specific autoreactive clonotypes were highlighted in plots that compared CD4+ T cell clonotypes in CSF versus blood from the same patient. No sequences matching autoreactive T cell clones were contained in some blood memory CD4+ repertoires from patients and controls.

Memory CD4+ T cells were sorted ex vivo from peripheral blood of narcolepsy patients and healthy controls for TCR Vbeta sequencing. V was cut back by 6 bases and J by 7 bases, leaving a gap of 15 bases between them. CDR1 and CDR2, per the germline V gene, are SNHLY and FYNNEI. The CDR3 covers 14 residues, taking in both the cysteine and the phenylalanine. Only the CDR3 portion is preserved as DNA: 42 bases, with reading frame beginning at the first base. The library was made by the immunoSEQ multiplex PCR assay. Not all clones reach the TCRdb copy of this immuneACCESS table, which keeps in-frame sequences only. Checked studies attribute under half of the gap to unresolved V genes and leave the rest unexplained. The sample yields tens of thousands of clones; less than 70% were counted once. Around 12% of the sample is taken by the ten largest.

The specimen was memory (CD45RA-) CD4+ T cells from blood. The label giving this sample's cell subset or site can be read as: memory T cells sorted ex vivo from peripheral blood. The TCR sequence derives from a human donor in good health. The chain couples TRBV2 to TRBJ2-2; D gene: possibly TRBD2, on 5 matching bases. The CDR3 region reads CASRPRETGGELFF. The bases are TGTGCCAGCAGGCCGAGGGAGACCGGCGGGGAGCTGTTTTTT.